This T cell receptor beta chain was recovered during a study of beta chain features in type 1 diabetes. General observations from the study: Type 1 diabetes patients had TCRB CDR3s that were shorter (moderately but significantly so) in all four CD4+ subsets. A potential influence of HLA type upon TCRB rearrangement remained unresolved herein.

Expressed TCRB transcripts were sequenced because the isolated RNA had all been reverse transcribed beforehand. An average roughly 3.5 million reads came from naive, central memory and regulatory T cell samples. Only in-frame clones appear in the TCRdb table, and some are missing; sequencing was by immunoSEQ multiplex PCR. The sample comprises around 450,000 clones, roughly an eighth of which are singletons, and less than 0.06% rests with the top ten. Points on this clone: What it recognizes is unknown.

The CDR3 has 14 residues. Trimming shortened V by 7 bases and J by 0 bases, and 10 bases separated the two germline ends. Germline V gene data show CDR1 as LNHDA and CDR2 as SQIVND (reference sequence). This chain uses TRBV19 with TRBJ2-1, with D perhaps matching TRBD2 (6 bases). The receptor was isolated from a woman between 18 and 29 years old in good health. Input material: naive CD4+ T cells from blood. The CDR3 nucleotides read TGTGCCAGTACCCACGGGAGCTCCTACAATGAGCAGTTCTTC. It encodes CASTHGSSYNEQFF.